Described below is a single TCR beta chain sequence and its context. The data derive from a study of T cells expressing NK-cell markers. This CDR3 is built from 17 residues. Germline V gene sequence: CDR1 SGHAT, CDR2 FQNNGV. TCRdb reworked the 5' RACE reads into one entry per CDR3 protein, no DNA. The sample table includes about 260,000 distinct CDR3 sequences. This chain uses TRBV11-2 with TRBJ2-5; TCRdb reports TRBD2, a call that lacks DNA to check it against. This receptor was identified in a woman between 18 and 69 years old in good health. Sequencing input: blood T cells: a sorted CD56 or NKG2C T cell subset, CD4+ or CD8+ T cells, or bulk PBMC T cells (not recorded which). The CDR3 region is CASSSHGGYGRVETQYF.